These 5 T cell receptor beta chains were all obtained from the same sample, sequenced in a study of cytomegalovirus exposure and HLA in healthy donors. A multiplex PCR was run with 60 Vbeta primers and 13 Jbeta primers. Assay: immunoSEQ multiplex PCR; the TCRdb copy retains only in-frame clones and omits some. The sample shows some 180,000 clones, 87% of them seen only once. The specimen sequenced was PBMCs. These receptors all stem from a boy aged 2 to 10 in good health and CMV-seronegative.

The rearrangement joins TRBV27 to TRBJ2-2; 9 bases fit TRBD1. Germline trimming cut 7 bases from V and 0 bases from J; bases unmatched to any gene: 12. CDR3 length: 18 residues. Germline V lookup: CDR1 MNHEY, CDR2 SMNVEV (reference sequence). The CDR3 bases are TGTGCCAGCACCACGAACAGGGGGCGATTATCGAACACCGGGGAGCTGTTTTTT. Translating gives CASTTNRGRLSNTGELFF.

In the case of this clone: A read error may produce the germline difference seen at one junction end. The chain combines TRBV6-1 with TRBJ1-2; tentative D call: TRBD1 (6 bases). Germline V gene data show CDR1 as MNHNS and CDR2 as SASEGT. CDR3 length: 14 residues. CDR3 residues: CASSWEGGGYGYAF. CDR3 in DNA: TGTGCCAGCAGTTGGGAGGGGGGCGGCTATGGCTACGCCTTC.

This clone was recorded a few times. This chain connects TRBV6-5 to TRBJ2-3, with D perhaps TRBD2 (5 bases). V lost 8 bases to trimming and J lost 4 bases, with 10 bases between them. CDR3 length: 12 amino acids. Per the germline V gene, CDR1 is MNHEY and CDR2 is SVGAGI. The CDR3 protein is CASSAGADTQYF. The CDR3 DNA reads as TGTGCCAGCTCGGCCGGGGCAGATACGCAGTATTTT.

The rearrangement uses TRBV6-6 and TRBJ1-1; no firm D call. V was trimmed by 8 bases and J by 6 bases, leaving 19 bases between them. The CDR3 has 14 amino acids. The germline gives CDR1 MNHNY, CDR2 SVGAGI (reference sequence). CDR3 DNA: TGTGCCAGCGGCTCTCAGGTGGGTCCTTCTGAAGCTTTCTTT. Translation: CASGSQVGPSEAFF.

The rearrangement links TRBV28 to TRBJ2-7; 7 bases are shared with TRBD2. V was pared by 8 bases and J by 2 bases, with 9 bases of the junction left unmatched. Germline CDR1 is MDHEN and CDR2 is SYDVKM. This CDR3 contains 14 residues. The CDR3 nucleotides read TGTGCCAGCCACGTGCCGGGGAGGGCCTACGAGCAGTACTTC. Translating gives CASHVPGRAYEQYF.